The present TCR beta chain was sequenced within a study of CD8 T cells in Susac syndrome. Sequencing of TCR beta was performed on blood CD8+ T cells and on blood CD4+ T cells. Negative isolation yielded the CD8+ and CD4+ T cells, while FACS enriched the TEMRA cells. Study observations and caveats: The CD4+ T cell repertoires of Susac syndrome were found to show no clonal expansion.

In regard to this clonotype: Its specificity is not known.

Looked up from germline, CDR1 is SGDLS and CDR2 is YYNGEE. CDR3 length equals 12 residues. Trimming took off 0 bases at V and 6 bases at J, with 3 bases between the two ends. RNA was extracted with the RNeasy kit, and a quantity of roughly 0.45 to 1 ug was reverse transcribed using random hexamers. TCRdb redid the calling of the immunoSEQ multiplex PCR reads with MiXCR, one entry per CDR3 protein. This sample has around 170,000 distinct CDR3 sequences, with approximately 95% found just once. This TCR was sampled from a human donor with Susac syndrome. Sequencing was carried out using CD4+ T cells from PBMCs. The chain carries TRBV9 and TRBJ2-2; no definite D call. DNA for the CDR3: TGTGCCAGCAGCGTAGCTTCCGGGGAGCTGTTTTTT. Protein sequence: CASSVASGELFF.